This note documents a single TCR beta chain sequence. Its cognate antigen is unknown. Sequenced patients had shown CD8+CD57+ cell expansion by flow cytometry. At the time of blood sampling, patients had not yet received any therapy. Genomic DNA provided the template from which TCR beta VDJ and CDR3 profiles were obtained. TCRdb ran MiXCR on the reads and lists one entry per CDR3 protein. Here the sample spans approximately 250,000 distinct CDR3 sequences, roughly 80% being singletons. This entry belongs to a study of CD8+CD57+ T cells in acquired aplastic anemia. Study information: The sorted CD4+ and CD8+ cells yielded an average around 3 ug of DNA. Study observations and caveats: Levels of CD8+ Simpson's diversity were not significantly distinct in patients versus controls.

This receptor was identified in a human donor with aplastic anemia. The sequencing input was sorted CD4+, CD8+, or CD8+CD57+ T cells (not recorded which) from PBMCs.

CDR3 sequence reads: CASSLARGGDNEQYF. The CDR3 coding sequence is TGTGCCAGCAGCTTGGCGAGGGGGGGGGACAACGAGCAGTACTTC. The V and J genes are TRBV5-5 and TRBJ2-7; the D gene is possibly TRBD2 (7 bases). The CDR3 consists of 15 residues. Germline V gene sequence: CDR1 SGHKS, CDR2 YYEKEE (reference sequence). V lost 0 bases, J lost 5 bases, and 15 bases lay in between.